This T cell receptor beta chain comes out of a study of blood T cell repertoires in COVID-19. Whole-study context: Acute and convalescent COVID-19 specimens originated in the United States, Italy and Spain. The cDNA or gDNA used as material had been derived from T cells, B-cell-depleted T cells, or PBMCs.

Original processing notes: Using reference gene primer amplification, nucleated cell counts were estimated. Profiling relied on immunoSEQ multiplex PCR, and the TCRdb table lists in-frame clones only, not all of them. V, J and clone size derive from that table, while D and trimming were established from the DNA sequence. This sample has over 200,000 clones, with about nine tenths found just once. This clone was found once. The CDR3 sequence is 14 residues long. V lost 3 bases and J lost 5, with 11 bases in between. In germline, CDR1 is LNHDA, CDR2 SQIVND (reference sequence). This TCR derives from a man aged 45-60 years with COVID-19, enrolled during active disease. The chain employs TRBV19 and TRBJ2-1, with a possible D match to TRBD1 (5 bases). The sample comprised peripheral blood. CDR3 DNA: TGTGCCAGTAGTATCTTGGGGCAGCACAATGAGCAGTTCTTC. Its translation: CASSILGQHNEQFF.